These T cell receptor beta chains were read from a single sample in a study of blood T cell repertoires in COVID-19. The method was immunoSEQ multiplex PCR; TCRdb's version includes in-frame clones alone and lacks a portion of them. The table lists around 260,000 clones, 86% of them singletons, with less than 3% in the top ten. The sample comprised peripheral blood. These TCRs come from a woman aged 25-40 years with active or convalescent COVID-19. The CDR3 runs from the conserved cysteine through the conserved F or W. D genes are given only for firm matches. For some rows the clone size is stated as once, few or many, or as a class when expanded; others skip it.

V gene,J gene,D gene,clone size,CDR3 DNA,CDR3 protein
TRBV23-1,TRBJ1-2,TRBD1,NA,TGCGCCAGCAGTCGCGACAGGGGCAACTATGGCTACACCTTC,CASSRDRGNYGYTF
TRBV7-9,TRBJ1-1,NA,NA,TGTGCCAGCAGCTCAAGGGGTTTAGAAGCTTTCTTT,CASSSRGLEAFF
TRBV15,TRBJ1-1,NA,NA,TGTGCCACCAGCAGCGACGTAAACGGGGGGAACACTGAAGCTTTCTTT,CATSSDVNGGNTEAFF
TRBV10-2,TRBJ2-7,NA,NA,TGCGCCAGCAGTGAGAGCGGGTTACTTTCCTACGAGCAGTACTTC,CASSESGLLSYEQYF
TRBV30,TRBJ1-2,TRBD1,NA,TGTGCCTGGAGAAGGACAGGGGGCCGGGGCTACACCTTC,CAWRRTGGRGYTF
TRBV2,TRBJ1-6,NA,NA,TGTGCCAGCAGTGAGCTTCCAGGGCCCCCTTCACCCCTCCACTTT,CASSELPGPPSPLHF
TRBV27,TRBJ2-7,NA,NA,TGTGCCAGCAGTCACAACTACGAGCAGTACTTC,CASSHNYEQYF
TRBV5-6,TRBJ2-1,NA,NA,TGTGCCAGCAGCCTGAGGATCTACAATGAGCAGTTCTTC,CASSLRIYNEQFF
TRBV7-2,TRBJ1-2,TRBD1,few,TGTGCCAGCAGCCCACATGCGGGGGGACAGGGATCGGGACACACCTTC,CASSPHAGGQGSGHTF
TRBV7-9,TRBJ2-7,TRBD2,NA,TGTGCCAGCAGCTTAGCTGGGGAGGGCGACGAGCAGTACTTC,CASSLAGEGDEQYF
TRBV6-2/TRBV6-3,TRBJ2-3,NA,NA,TGTGCCAGCAGCTCCCGCGGGGTCCGCACAGATACGCAGTATTTT,CASSSRGVRTDTQYF
TRBV7-2,TRBJ1-4,TRBD1,NA,TGTGCCAGCAGCCTGCCTCCGGGACAGGGTTATGAAAAACTGTTTTTT,CASSLPPGQGYEKLFF
TRBV5-4,TRBJ1-2,NA,NA,TGTGCCAGCAGCAGTGCACAGGGTAACTATGGCTACACCTTC,CASSSAQGNYGYTF
TRBV4-1,TRBJ1-2,TRBD1,NA,TGCGCCAGCAGCCCAACTCGGGACAGGGAGGTGGGTGGCTACACCTTC,CASSPTRDREVGGYTF
TRBV7-9,TRBJ1-6,NA,NA,TGTGCCAGCAGCTCGAGTTATTCACCCCTCCACTTT,CASSSSYSPLHF
TRBV3-1/TRBV3-2,TRBJ1-1,TRBD1,NA,TGTGCCAGCAGCCAAGGGGGACAGGGGGCGTTAGGAGCTTTCTTT,CASSQGGQGALGAFF
TRBV7-2,TRBJ1-1,NA,once,TGTGCCAGCAGCCTATACACTGAAGCTTTCTTT,CASSLYTEAFF
TRBV7-2,TRBJ1-2,NA,NA,TGTGCCAGCAGCCCCGGGGGGGCCTATGGCTACACCTTC,CASSPGGAYGYTF
TRBV2,TRBJ1-1,TRBD1,NA,TGTGCCAGCAGTAAACAGGGGACCACTGAAGCTTTCTTT,CASSKQGTTEAFF
TRBV7-9,TRBJ2-1,TRBD1,NA,TGTGCCAGCAGCTTAGCGACAGGGCCCTGGAAGTCCTACAATGAGCAGTTCTTC,CASSLATGPWKSYNEQFF
TRBV5-4,TRBJ1-2,NA,NA,TGTGCCAGCAGCAAGGACAGCTATGGCTACACCTTC,CASSKDSYGYTF
TRBV6-2/TRBV6-3,TRBJ1-2,NA,NA,TGTGCCAGCAGTTACAGTCCAACAGGGTATGGCTACACCTTC,CASSYSPTGYGYTF
TRBV11-3,TRBJ1-5,NA,NA,TGTGCCAGCAGCCTAGATAGCGAGGGACCCCAGCATTTT,CASSLDSEGPQHF
TRBV18,TRBJ1-3,TRBD1,few,TGTGCCAGCTCACCAGAGACAGGGAGGTCTGGAAACACCATATATTTT,CASSPETGRSGNTIYF
TRBV13,TRBJ1-3,NA,NA,TGTGCCAGCAGAAGGGGTGGAGAGAGAAACACCATATATTTT,CASRRGGERNTIYF
TRBV7-9,TRBJ2-3,NA,once,TGTGCCAGCAGCCCCCCAGGGGCTAGCACAGATACGCAGTATTTT,CASSPPGASTDTQYF
TRBV7-3,TRBJ2-3,TRBD2,NA,TGTGCCAGCAGCCCCCTAGGCGGGGGTGGCTCAGATACGCAGTATTTT,CASSPLGGGGSDTQYF
TRBV30,TRBJ2-5,TRBD2,NA,TGTGCCTGGAGTGTACTGGGCGGGGGGTCGGTCCAAGAGACCCAGTACTTC,CAWSVLGGGSVQETQYF
TRBV24-1,TRBJ1-4,NA,NA,TGTGCCACCAGTGATGGCTCGGCAGGGAAGGAAAAACTGTTTTTT,CATSDGSAGKEKLFF
TRBV4-1,TRBJ2-1,NA,few,TGCGCCAGCAGCCAAGACGAGTCTTGGGGGGGCCTTGGTGAGCAGTTCTTC,CASSQDESWGGLGEQFF
TRBV15,TRBJ2-5,TRBD1,NA,TGTGCCACCCGTCCCGGGACAGGGGGTCAAGAGACCCAGTACTTC,CATRPGTGGQETQYF
TRBV4-1,TRBJ2-7,TRBD1,NA,TGCGCCAGCAGCCAAGAAGGGACAGGGGGCGTTTTTGGCTACGAGCAGTACTTC,CASSQEGTGGVFGYEQYF
TRBV9,TRBJ1-2,NA,NA,TGTGCCAGCAGCGTAGGGTGGACGGGGGGCTACACCTTC,CASSVGWTGGYTF
TRBV28,TRBJ2-3,TRBD1,NA,TGTGCCAGCAGTCCGGGACAGGGTGTGTCAGATACGCAGTATTTT,CASSPGQGVSDTQYF
TRBV12-3/TRBV12-4,TRBJ1-1,NA,NA,TGTGCCAGCAGTTTAGTAGGGGGCACTGAAGCTTTCTTT,CASSLVGGTEAFF
TRBV28,TRBJ1-2,NA,NA,TGTGCCAGCAGTTCATACAGGGCGGCTAACTATGGCTACACCTTC,CASSSYRAANYGYTF
TRBV2,TRBJ1-2,TRBD1,NA,TGTGCCAGCAGTGAAAGGGGACAGCTCTATGGCTACACCTTC,CASSERGQLYGYTF
TRBV27,TRBJ1-1,TRBD1,NA,TGTGCCAGCAGAAACAGGGGGCCGACTGAAGCTTTCTTT,CASRNRGPTEAFF
TRBV7-9,TRBJ1-1,NA,NA,TGTGCCAGCTCACCAGGGCCCCGGGACACTGAAGCTTTCTTT,CASSPGPRDTEAFF
TRBV2,TRBJ1-4,TRBD1,NA,TGTGCCAGCATCGAGAGACAGGGATGGGAACTGTTTTTT,CASIERQGWELFF